Listed here are 22 T cell receptor beta chains from one sample, sequenced in a study of blood T cell repertoires in COVID-19. Repertoires were generated with immunoSEQ multiplex PCR, while TCRdb's copy carries only in-frame clones and drops some. The sample lists some 150,000 clones; around four fifths were seen once. Material: peripheral blood. These receptors were obtained from a man aged 65 to 79 with acute or convalescent COVID-19.

The V gene is TRBV5-4, the J gene TRBJ1-1, with D perhaps TRBD1 (6 bases). This CDR3 has 14 amino acids. Trimming left V 2 bases short and J 8 bases short, with 16 bases between. Germline V gives CDR1 SGHNT, CDR2 YYREEE (reference sequence). This chain's CDR3 is CASSFRGRVAEAFF. The CDR3 DNA follows: TGTGCCAGCAGCTTCAGGGGTAGGGTTGCGGAAGCTTTCTTT. The full variable domain, in which reference TRBV5-4 and TRBJ1-1 provide the parts outside the CDR3, is ETGVTQSPTHLIKTRGQQVTLRCSSQSGHNTVSWYQQALGQGPQFIFQYYREEENGRGNFPPRFSGLQFPNYSSELNVNALELDDSALYLCASSFRGRVAEAFFGQGTRLTVV.

The V gene is TRBV5-5, the J gene TRBJ2-1; TRBD2 agrees at 8 bases. After removal of 0 bases from V and 10 bases from J, the junction contained 12 bases not matched to a gene. Germline V gene lookup returns CDR1 SGHKS and CDR2 YYEKEE (reference sequence). There are 16 residues in the CDR3. The DNA of the CDR3 is TGTGCCAGCAGCTTGGCGGGGGGGCTAGCTGTCGGGGAGCAGTTCTTC. Translated: CASSLAGGLAVGEQFF.

The chain couples TRBV29-1 to TRBJ2-2, with 15 bases that match TRBD2. The V and J ends lost 5 bases and 4 bases, in that order; junction bases with no gene match: 8. The CDR3 consists of 17 residues. The germline CDR1 and CDR2 sequences are SQVTM and ANQGSEA. This CDR3 reads CSVRGLAGGTGTGELFF. The CDR3 nucleotides are TGCAGCGTTCGGGGACTAGCGGGGGGTACGGGCACCGGGGAGCTGTTTTTT.

The chain employs TRBV28 and TRBJ1-5; 10 positions match TRBD1. Germline V gene data show CDR1 as MDHEN and CDR2 as SYDVKM. This CDR3 region has 21 residues. Trimming cost V 9 bases and J 0 bases; bases outside gene matches: 23. This CDR3 reads CARTVKDRGTGVDDSNQPQHF. The CDR3 DNA sequence: TGTGCCAGAACCGTAAAGGACCGCGGGACAGGGGTGGACGATAGCAATCAGCCCCAGCATTTT.

The rearrangement joins TRBV9 to TRBJ1-5; D ambiguous. The germline V gene has CDR1 SGDLS and CDR2 YYNGEE. The length of the CDR3 is 13 residues. Trimming left V 0 bases short and J 9 bases short, with 10 bases between. The DNA of the CDR3 is TGTGCCAGCAGCGTAGCGGTGGAGGGGCCCCAGCATTTT. The encoded protein is CASSVAVEGPQHF.

The chain employs TRBV5-1 and TRBJ2-5; D is possibly TRBD2 (6 bases). CDR1 is SGHRS, CDR2 YFSETQ, per germline. V was pared by 7 bases and J by 4 bases, with 17 bases between. The CDR3 spans 14 residues. This CDR3 reads CASLDTQAGETQYF. CDR3 DNA: TGCGCCAGCCTGGACACCCAAGCGGGAGAGACCCAGTACTTC.

The chain links TRBV14 to TRBJ1-6, with D uncertain. Per germline, CDR1 SGHDN and CDR2 FVKESK. The CDR3 extends over 14 amino acids. Deletions cut 4 bases from V and 7 bases from J, with 11 bases between. The CDR3 region is CASSRGRFNSPLHF. CDR3 sequence (DNA): TGTGCCAGCAGCCGAGGGCGGTTCAATTCACCCCTCCACTTT.

This clone was found a few times. This chain's CDR3 is CSASHIRAQFF. The CDR3 nucleotides are TGCAGTGCTAGCCATATTAGAGCTCAGTTCTTC. This chain joins TRBV20-1 and TRBJ2-1, with D unclear. Germline lookup yields CDR1 DFQATT and CDR2 SNEGSKA (reference sequence). The CDR3 is 11 amino acids. Trimming removed 3 bases at V and 13 bases at J, with 13 bases between.

J is TRBJ2-1 and V is TRBV5-1; D may be TRBD1 (7 bases). Germline V gives CDR1 SGHRS, CDR2 YFSETQ. Trimming pared 1 base from V and 7 bases from J, leaving 15 bases between. The CDR3 loop spans 15 amino acids. The CDR3 nucleotides read TGCGCCAGCAGCTTGCGGCAGGGGGGACAAAATGAGCAGTTCTTC. Protein product: CASSLRQGGQNEQFF.

This clone was counted a single time. J is TRBJ2-7 and V is TRBV23-1, with D maybe TRBD1 (5 bases). TRBV23-1 is an ORF, with its function uncertain. The CDR3 is made up of 15 amino acids. The V gene lost 8 bases and the J gene lost 3 bases, with 20 bases spanning the gap. Here the CDR3 reads CASFPAQGSSYEQYF. In nucleotides, the CDR3 is TGCGCCAGCTTCCCCGCCCAGGGATCGAGCTACGAGCAGTACTTC.

The chain couples TRBV7-9 to TRBJ2-1, with D possibly TRBD1 on 6 matching bases. This CDR3 is 12 amino acids long. In germline, CDR1 is SEHNR, CDR2 FQNEAQ (reference sequence). The ends were cut back, 5 bases at V and 12 bases at J, with 14 bases in the middle. This CDR3 reads CASSITTGRQFF. CDR3 sequence (DNA): TGTGCCAGCAGCATAACCACAGGGAGGCAGTTCTTC.

The V call is TRBV2, the J call TRBJ2-1, with 9 bases lining up with TRBD2. Germline CDR1 is SNHLY and CDR2 is FYNNEI. This CDR3 has 14 residues. V trimming: 10 bases; J trimming: 3 bases; junction bases outside the gene matches: 7. The CDR3 DNA sequence: TGTGCCACCAGAGAGCGGGGGGACTACAATGAGCAGTTCTTC. Translated, it gives CATRERGDYNEQFF.

This chain connects TRBV30 to TRBJ2-1; 8 bases map to TRBD1. V trimming: 2 bases; J trimming: 5 bases; junction bases outside the gene matches: 5. This CDR3 region has 14 residues. Germline CDR1 and CDR2: GTSNPN and SVGIG (reference sequence). The CDR3 spells CAWSPTGVHNEQFF. The CDR3 bases are TGTGCCTGGAGTCCGACAGGGGTCCACAATGAGCAGTTCTTC.

The V and J genes are TRBV19 and TRBJ1-4, with 7 nucleotides matching TRBD1. Per germline, CDR1 LNHDA and CDR2 SQIVND (reference sequence). This CDR3 is 12 amino acids long. J was trimmed by 6 bases and V by 10 bases; bases with no gene match: 5. The DNA of the CDR3 is TGTGCCACCGCCGACAGGGATGAAAAACTGTTTTTT. This encodes CATADRDEKLFF.

This clone was seen a single time. This sequence joins TRBV19 and TRBJ1-5; a possible D gene is TRBD1 (5 bases). The CDR3 sequence is 14 residues long. Trimming pared 3 bases from V and 9 bases from J, leaving 15 bases between. CDR1 LNHDA and CDR2 SQIVND come from the germline V gene (reference sequence). The CDR3 reads CASSIEGVRRPQHF. Written as DNA, the CDR3 is TGTGCCAGTAGTATCGAAGGGGTTCGTAGGCCCCAGCATTTT.

The chain carries TRBV5-1 and TRBJ2-7; the match to TRBD1 covers 7 bases. Germline CDR1 and CDR2: SGHRS and YFSETQ. With 3 bases clipped from V and 7 bases from J, the junction kept 13 bases outside the gene matches. CDR3 length equals 15 residues. CDR3: CASSSDREGVFEQYF. The CDR3 DNA reads TGCGCCAGCAGCTCTGACAGGGAAGGGGTGTTTGAGCAGTACTTC. Full variable domain (missing parts from reference TRBV5-1 and TRBJ2-7): KAGVTQTPRYLIKTRGQQVTLSCSPISGHRSVSWYQQTPGQGLQFLFEYFSETQRNKGNFPGRFSGRQFSNSRSEMNVSTLELGDSALYLCASSSDREGVFEQYFGPGTRLTVT.

The chain carries TRBV6-1 and TRBJ1-1; D is unresolved. Trimming left V 1 base short and J 1 base short, with 10 bases between. This CDR3 contains 15 residues. Germline V lookup: CDR1 MNHNS, CDR2 SASEGT. CDR3 sequence: CASSEEGRENTEAFF. For the CDR3, the DNA is TGTGCCAGCAGTGAAGAAGGACGGGAGAACACTGAAGCTTTCTTT.

This clone has just one count. CDR3 DNA sequence: TGTGCCAGTAGTCTCGGGACTAGCGGGGGCAAAAACATTCAGTACTTC. Its protein is CASSLGTSGGKNIQYF. The chain employs TRBV19 and TRBJ2-4, with 14 bases identical to TRBD2. CDR3 size: 16 residues. The germline V gene has CDR1 LNHDA and CDR2 SQIVND (reference sequence). V shed 5 bases, J shed 3 bases, and the junction held 3 bases outside the gene matches.

The chain uses TRBV28 and TRBJ1-2, with unresolved D. Deletions cut 8 bases from V and 0 bases from J, with 10 bases between. CDR1 and CDR2 (germline): MDHEN, SYDVKM. There are 13 residues in the CDR3. The CDR3 DNA follows: TGTGCCAGCGAGGTGGGTCCTAACTATGGCTACACCTTC. Translating gives CASEVGPNYGYTF.

This clone showed up just once. The V and J genes are TRBV28 and TRBJ2-1; D unclear. The CDR3 is 14 amino acids. V lost 7 bases and J lost 0, with 10 bases in between. Per germline, CDR1 MDHEN and CDR2 SYDVKM. The CDR3 nucleotides are TGTGCCAGCACCCGGGTAAACTCCTACAATGAGCAGTTCTTC. Translated, it gives CASTRVNSYNEQFF. The full variable domain, completed using reference TRBV28 and TRBJ2-1, is DVKVTQSSRYLVKRTGEKVFLECVQDMDHENMFWYRQDPGLGLRLIYFSYDVKMKEKGDIPEGYSVSREKKERFSLILESASTNQTSMYLCASTRVNSYNEQFFGPGTRLTVL.

The genes are TRBV2 and TRBJ2-7; 8 bases match TRBD2. Losses at the gene ends were 6 bases for V and 0 bases for J; bases not matched to a gene: 13. The V gene's germline CDR1 is SNHLY and CDR2 FYNNEI. This CDR3 has 17 residues. The CDR3 nucleotides are TGTGCCAGCAGCGCCCCTTTTACGGGGGGGAGCTCCTACGAGCAGTACTTC. It translates to CASSAPFTGGSSYEQYF.

The chain links TRBV6-6 to TRBJ2-3; D is uncertain. The CDR3 has 15 amino acids. V lost 6 bases to trimming and J lost 3 bases, with 16 bases between them. Looked up from germline, CDR1 is MNHNY and CDR2 is SVGAGI (reference sequence). CDR3 region: CASSPPLSGTDTQYF. For the CDR3, the DNA is TGTGCCAGCAGCCCCCCACTTTCAGGAACAGATACGCAGTATTTT.